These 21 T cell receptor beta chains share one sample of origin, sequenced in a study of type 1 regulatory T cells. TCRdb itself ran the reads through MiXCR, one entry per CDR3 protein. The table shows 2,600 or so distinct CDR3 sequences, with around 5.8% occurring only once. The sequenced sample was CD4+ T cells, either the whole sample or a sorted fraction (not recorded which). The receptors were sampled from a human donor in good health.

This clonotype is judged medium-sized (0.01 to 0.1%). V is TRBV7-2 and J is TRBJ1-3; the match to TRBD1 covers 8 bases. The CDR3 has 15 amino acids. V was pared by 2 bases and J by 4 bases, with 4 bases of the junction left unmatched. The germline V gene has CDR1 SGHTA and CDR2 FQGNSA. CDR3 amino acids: CASSLQTGVGNTIYF. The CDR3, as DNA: TGTGCCAGCAGCTTACAGACAGGGGTGGGAAACACCATATATTTT.

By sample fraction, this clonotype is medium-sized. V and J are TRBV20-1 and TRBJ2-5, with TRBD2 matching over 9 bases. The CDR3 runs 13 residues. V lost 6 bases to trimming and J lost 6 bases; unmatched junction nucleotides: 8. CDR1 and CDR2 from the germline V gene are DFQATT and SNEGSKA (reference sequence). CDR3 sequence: CSARGGVPQTQYF. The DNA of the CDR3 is TGCAGTGCCCGCGGGGGGGTCCCCCAGACCCAGTACTTC.

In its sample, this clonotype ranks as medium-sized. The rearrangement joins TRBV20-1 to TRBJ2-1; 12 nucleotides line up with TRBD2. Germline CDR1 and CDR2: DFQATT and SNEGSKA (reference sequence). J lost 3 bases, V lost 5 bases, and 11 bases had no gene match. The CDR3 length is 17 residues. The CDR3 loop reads CSAPRPSGGAFYNEQFF. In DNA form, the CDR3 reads TGCAGTGCTCCACGGCCTAGCGGGGGGGCATTCTACAATGAGCAGTTCTTC.

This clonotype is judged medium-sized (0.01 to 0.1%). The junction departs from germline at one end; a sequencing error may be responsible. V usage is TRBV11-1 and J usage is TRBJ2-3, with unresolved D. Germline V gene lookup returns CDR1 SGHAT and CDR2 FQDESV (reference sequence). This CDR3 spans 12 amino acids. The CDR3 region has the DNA TGTGCCAGCAGCTATAGCACCGATACGCAGTATTTT. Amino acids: CASSYSTDTQYF. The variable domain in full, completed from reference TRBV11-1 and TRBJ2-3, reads EAEVAQSPRYKITEKSQAVAFWCDPISGHATLYWYRQILGQGPELLVQFQDESVVDDSQLPKDRFSAERLKGVDSTLKIQPAELGDSAMYLCASSYSTDTQYFGPGTRLTVL.

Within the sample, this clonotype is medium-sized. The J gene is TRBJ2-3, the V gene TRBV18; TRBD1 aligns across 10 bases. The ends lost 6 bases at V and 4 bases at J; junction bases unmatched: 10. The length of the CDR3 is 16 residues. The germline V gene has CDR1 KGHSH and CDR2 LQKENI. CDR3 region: CASSPLGTGAPDTQYF. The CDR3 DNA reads TGTGCCAGCTCCCCCTTGGGGACAGGGGCACCAGATACGCAGTATTTT.

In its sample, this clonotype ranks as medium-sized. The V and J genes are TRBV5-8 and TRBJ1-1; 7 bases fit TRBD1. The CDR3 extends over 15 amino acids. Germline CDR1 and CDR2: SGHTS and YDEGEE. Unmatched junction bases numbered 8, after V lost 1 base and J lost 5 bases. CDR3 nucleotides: TGTGCCAGCAGCTTGAGGCCCAGGGGGTGGACTGAAGCTTTCTTT. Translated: CASSLRPRGWTEAFF.

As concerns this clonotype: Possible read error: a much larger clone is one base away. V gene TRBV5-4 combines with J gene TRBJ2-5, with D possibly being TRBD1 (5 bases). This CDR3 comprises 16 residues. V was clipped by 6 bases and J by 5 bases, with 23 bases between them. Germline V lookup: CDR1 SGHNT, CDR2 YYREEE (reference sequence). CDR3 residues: CASTKYLGQKGETQYF. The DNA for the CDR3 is TGTGCCAGCACCAAATACCTCGGACAAAAAGGGGAGACCCAGTACTTC.

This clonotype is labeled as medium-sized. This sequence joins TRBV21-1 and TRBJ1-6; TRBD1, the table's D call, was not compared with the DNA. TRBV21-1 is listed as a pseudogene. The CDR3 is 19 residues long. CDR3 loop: CASSPRDRVTVSYNSPLHF. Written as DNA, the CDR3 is TGTGCCAGCAGCCCAAGGGACAGGGTAACGGTCTCCTATAATTCACCCCTCCACTTT.

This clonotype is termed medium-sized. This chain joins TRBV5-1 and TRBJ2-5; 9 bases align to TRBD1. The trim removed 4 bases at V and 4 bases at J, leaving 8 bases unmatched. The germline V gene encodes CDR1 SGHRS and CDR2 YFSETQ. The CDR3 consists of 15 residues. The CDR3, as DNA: TGCGCCAGCAGCAAGGACAGGGGCTACGGAGAGACCCAGTACTTC. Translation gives CASSKDRGYGETQYF. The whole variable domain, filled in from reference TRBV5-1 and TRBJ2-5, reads KAGVTQTPRYLIKTRGQQVTLSCSPISGHRSVSWYQQTPGQGLQFLFEYFSETQRNKGNFPGRFSGRQFSNSRSEMNVSTLELGDSALYLCASSKDRGYGETQYFGPGTRLLVL.

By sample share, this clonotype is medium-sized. For the CDR3, the DNA is TGCACCAGCAGCCAAGAAGGACTAGGGGGAACCAAAAACATTCAGTACTTC. Protein product: CTSSQEGLGGTKNIQYF. J is TRBJ2-4 and V is TRBV1; TRBD2 is the table's D call and was not checked against the DNA. TRBV1 is a documented pseudogene. This CDR3 has 17 amino acids.

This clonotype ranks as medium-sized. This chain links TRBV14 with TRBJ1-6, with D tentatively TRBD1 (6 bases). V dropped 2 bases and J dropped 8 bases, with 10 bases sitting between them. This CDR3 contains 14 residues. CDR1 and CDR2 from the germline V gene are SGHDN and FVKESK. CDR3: CASSQYDRHSPLHF. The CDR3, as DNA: TGTGCCAGCAGCCAATATGACAGGCATTCACCCCTCCACTTT.

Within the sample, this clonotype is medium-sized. CDR3 residues: CASSSGLHGITDTQYF. CDR3 nucleotides: TGTGCCAGCAGCTCGGGACTCCATGGTATCACAGATACGCAGTATTTT. This rearrangement joins TRBV7-6 to TRBJ2-3; the D gene is possibly TRBD2 (6 bases). Trimming left V 4 bases short and J 2 bases short, with 16 bases between. The CDR3 length is 16 residues. CDR1 is SGHVS, CDR2 FNYEAQ, per germline.

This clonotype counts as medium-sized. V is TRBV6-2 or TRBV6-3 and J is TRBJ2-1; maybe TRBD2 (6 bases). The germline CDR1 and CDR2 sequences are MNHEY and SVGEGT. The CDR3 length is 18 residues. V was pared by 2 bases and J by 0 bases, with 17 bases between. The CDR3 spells CASSYTRRGLSSYNEQFF. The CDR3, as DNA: TGTGCCAGCAGTTACACCCGGCGGGGTCTCAGCTCCTACAATGAGCAGTTCTTC.

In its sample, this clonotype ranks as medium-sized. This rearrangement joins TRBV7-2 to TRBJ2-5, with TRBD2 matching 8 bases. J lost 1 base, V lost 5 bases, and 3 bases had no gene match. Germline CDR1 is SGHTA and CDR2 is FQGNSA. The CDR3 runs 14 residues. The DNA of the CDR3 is TGTGCCAGCAGCCGGGGGGGGTTCCAAGAGACCCAGTACTTC. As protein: CASSRGGFQETQYF.

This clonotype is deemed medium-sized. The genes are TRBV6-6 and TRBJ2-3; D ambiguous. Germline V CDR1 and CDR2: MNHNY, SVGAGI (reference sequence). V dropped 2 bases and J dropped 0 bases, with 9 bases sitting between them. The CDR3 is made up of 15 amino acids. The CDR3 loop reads CASSYTSLSTDTQYF. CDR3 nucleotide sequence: TGTGCCAGCAGTTACACGAGCTTGAGCACAGATACGCAGTATTTT.

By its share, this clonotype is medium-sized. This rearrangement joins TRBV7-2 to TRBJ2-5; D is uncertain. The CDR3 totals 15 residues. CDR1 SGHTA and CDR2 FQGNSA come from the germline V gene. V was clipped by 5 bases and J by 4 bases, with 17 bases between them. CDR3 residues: CASSRSGIDGETQYF. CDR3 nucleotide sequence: TGTGCCAGCAGCCGCAGTGGTATCGACGGAGAGACCCAGTACTTC.

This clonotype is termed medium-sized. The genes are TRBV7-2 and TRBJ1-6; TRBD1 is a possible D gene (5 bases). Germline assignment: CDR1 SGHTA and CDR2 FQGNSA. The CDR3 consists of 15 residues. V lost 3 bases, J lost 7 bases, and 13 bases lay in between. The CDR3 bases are TGTGCCAGCAGCTTCTCGGTAGGGGCGAATTCACCCCTCCACTTT. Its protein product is CASSFSVGANSPLHF.

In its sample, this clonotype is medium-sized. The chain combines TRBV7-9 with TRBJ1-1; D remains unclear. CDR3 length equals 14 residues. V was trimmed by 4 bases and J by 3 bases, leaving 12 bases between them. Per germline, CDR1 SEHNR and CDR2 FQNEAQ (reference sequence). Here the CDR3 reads CASSSTGWDTEAFF. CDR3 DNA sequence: TGTGCCAGCAGCTCTACGGGGTGGGACACTGAAGCTTTCTTT.

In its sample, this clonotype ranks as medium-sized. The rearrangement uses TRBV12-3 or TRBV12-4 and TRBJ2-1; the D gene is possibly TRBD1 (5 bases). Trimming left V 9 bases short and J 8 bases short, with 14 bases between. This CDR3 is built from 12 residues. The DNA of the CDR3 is TGTGCCAGTTCCAGCCAGGGCTATGAGCAGTTCTTC. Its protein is CASSSQGYEQFF.

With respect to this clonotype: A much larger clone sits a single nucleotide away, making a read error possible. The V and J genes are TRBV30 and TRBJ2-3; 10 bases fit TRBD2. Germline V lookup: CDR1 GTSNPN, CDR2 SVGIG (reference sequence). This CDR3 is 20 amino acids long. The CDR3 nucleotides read TGTGCCTGGAGTAGGTGGGGTAATGATGGTCTAGCGGGGGTCACAGATGCGCAGTATTTT. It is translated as CAWSRWGNDGLAGVTDAQYF.

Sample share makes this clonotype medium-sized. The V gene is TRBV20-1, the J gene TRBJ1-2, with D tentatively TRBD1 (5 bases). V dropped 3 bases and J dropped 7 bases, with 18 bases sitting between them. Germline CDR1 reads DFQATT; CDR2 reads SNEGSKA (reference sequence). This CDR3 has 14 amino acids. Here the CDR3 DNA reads TGCAGTGCTAGGGGGACGGAAACCTTAGGTGGCTACACCTTC. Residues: CSARGTETLGGYTF.